This is a list of T cell receptor beta chains from one sample in a study of blood T cell repertoires in COVID-19. Repertoires were generated with immunoSEQ multiplex PCR, while TCRdb's copy carries only in-frame clones and drops some. In the table there are about 200,000 clones, about nine tenths of which are singletons. Sequences were obtained from PBMCs or T cells enriched from blood (not recorded which). These receptors originate from a young man who had recovered from COVID-19. Both conserved end residues are part of each CDR3. A D gene is named only where the DNA matches it firmly. The size field is filled for only some rows; it gives once, few, many or a size class.

j_call: TRBJ2-7; v_call: TRBV15; clone_size: -; d_call: TRBD2; cdr3_aa: CATSQRGGSYEQYF; cdr3_nt: TGTGCCACAAGTCAGCGGGGGGGCTCCTACGAGCAGTACTTC
j_call: TRBJ1-2; v_call: TRBV27; clone_size: -; d_call: TRBD1; cdr3_aa: CASSLSRGTGTSGYTF; cdr3_nt: TGTGCCAGCAGTTTATCGAGAGGGACAGGGACCTCTGGCTACACCTTC
j_call: TRBJ1-2; v_call: TRBV6-5; clone_size: -; d_call: -; cdr3_aa: CASRRDTNYGYTF; cdr3_nt: TGTGCCAGCAGAAGGGACACCAACTATGGCTACACCTTC
j_call: TRBJ1-5; v_call: TRBV6-5; clone_size: -; d_call: -; cdr3_aa: CASRPGGGSNQPQHF; cdr3_nt: TGTGCCAGCCGACCTGGGGGAGGGAGCAATCAGCCCCAGCATTTT
j_call: TRBJ2-3; v_call: TRBV15; clone_size: -; d_call: TRBD2; cdr3_aa: CATSREAGGLTDTQYF; cdr3_nt: TGTGCCACCAGCAGAGAAGCGGGAGGTTTGACAGATACGCAGTATTTT
j_call: TRBJ2-7; v_call: TRBV7-9; clone_size: -; d_call: -; cdr3_aa: CASSSIANYEQYF; cdr3_nt: TGTGCCAGCAGCTCTATAGCTAACTACGAGCAGTACTTC
j_call: TRBJ2-7; v_call: TRBV7-6; clone_size: -; d_call: -; cdr3_aa: CASSLFGGTYEQYF; cdr3_nt: TGTGCCAGCAGCTTATTCGGGGGAACCTACGAGCAGTACTTC
j_call: TRBJ1-1; v_call: TRBV6-1; clone_size: -; d_call: TRBD1; cdr3_aa: CASSEVPTGQNTEAFF; cdr3_nt: TGTGCCAGCAGTGAAGTCCCGACAGGGCAGAACACTGAAGCTTTCTTT
j_call: TRBJ2-5; v_call: TRBV18; clone_size: -; d_call: -; cdr3_aa: CASSGLNQETQYF; cdr3_nt: TGTGCCAGCTCCGGACTGAACCAAGAGACCCAGTACTTC
j_call: TRBJ2-7; v_call: TRBV19; clone_size: -; d_call: TRBD2; cdr3_aa: CASRGLGGEQYF; cdr3_nt: TGTGCCAGTAGGGGACTAGGAGGCGAGCAGTACTTC
j_call: TRBJ2-7; v_call: TRBV11-2; clone_size: once; d_call: TRBD2; cdr3_aa: CASSFTGTSGGYEQYF; cdr3_nt: TGTGCCAGCAGCTTCACCGGGACTAGCGGCGGGTACGAGCAGTACTTC
j_call: TRBJ1-2; v_call: TRBV7-8; clone_size: -; d_call: -; cdr3_aa: CASSLVPGNYGYTF; cdr3_nt: TGTGCCAGCAGCTTAGTTCCGGGGAACTATGGCTACACCTTC
j_call: TRBJ2-5; v_call: TRBV30; clone_size: -; d_call: -; cdr3_aa: CAWSDLLAPQETQYF; cdr3_nt: TGTGCCTGGAGTGACTTGCTAGCGCCCCAAGAGACCCAGTACTTC